This section outlines one TCR beta chain sequence together with its context. Its antigen is undetermined. PCR primers comprised 60 Vbeta and 13 Jbeta primers. Sequencing used immunoSEQ multiplex PCR; TCRdb keeps in-frame clones, though not all of them. The sample yields over 150,000 clones, 65% to 85% seen once. These data originate in a study of cytomegalovirus exposure and HLA in healthy donors. Points from the study as a whole: Prior analysis indicated that the majority of TCR beta V segments exhibited productivity approximately 87% or approximately 30% of the time.

CDR3 size: 13 residues. Germline assignment: CDR1 SNHLY and CDR2 FYNNEI. V dropped 8 bases and J dropped 3; count of bases not matched to a gene: 6. The chain links TRBV2 to TRBJ1-1; the match to TRBD1 covers 7 bases. The specimen was PBMCs. This TCR derives from a man aged 18 to 30 in good health and CMV-seronegative. Here the CDR3 reads CASEIRGYTEAFF. The CDR3 DNA is TGTGCCAGCGAGATCAGGGGGTACACTGAAGCTTTCTTT.